This T cell receptor (beta chain) stems from a study of blood T cell repertoires in COVID-19. Study details: Researchers got acute and convalescent COVID-19 samples from the United States, Italy and Spain. T cells, B-cell-depleted T cells, or PBMCs provided the cDNA or gDNA that served as material.

In the authors' workflow: Scientists estimated how many nucleated cells there were by amplifying reference gene primers. TCRdb keeps only in-frame clones here, not all; method: immunoSEQ multiplex PCR. D and trimming were read from the DNA, whereas the V and J calls and clone size are those reported in that table. The table lists about 74,000 clones, 70% to 90% of them singletons. The CDR3 contains 13 residues. The V end lost 1 base, the J end lost 6 bases, and 9 bases lay between the germline ends. CDR1 SGDLS and CDR2 YYNGEE come from the germline V gene. The receptor's source is a man between 45 and 60 years old with acute or convalescent COVID-19. Sequenced sample: peripheral blood. The V call is TRBV9, the J call TRBJ2-3; D call uncertain. The CDR3 spells CASSVSGRDTQYF. The CDR3 nucleotides are TGTGCCAGCAGCGTATCGGGTAGGGATACGCAGTATTTT.